Reported below is one TCR beta chain. This record comes from a study of blood T cell repertoires in COVID-19. Turning to the study itself: PBMCs, B-cell-depleted T cells, or T cells provided the cDNA or gDNA that made up the material.

V shed 2 bases, J shed 7 bases, and the junction held 10 bases outside the gene matches. From germline, CDR1 is SGHTA and CDR2 FQGTGA. This CDR3 contains 17 residues. The method was immunoSEQ multiplex PCR; TCRdb's version includes in-frame clones alone and lacks a portion of them. The sample has about 250,000 clones; about nine tenths are singletons. This study enrolled people aged roughly 18 to 90 from approximately 25 US geographic areas. Which cohort a participant joined came from the clinical history participants gave. Cohort 3 recovered donors had two negative PCRs, clearance, or symptom resolution.

The sequencing sample was made of PBMCs or T cells enriched from blood (not recorded which). This chain links TRBV7-3 with TRBJ2-1; TRBD1 matches at 11 bases. The sequence derives from a woman in her 50s who had recovered from COVID-19. The CDR3 bases are TGTGCCAGCAGCTTAGGTTGCGGGACAGGGGGGTCTAATGAGCAGTTCTTC. Protein product: CASSLGCGTGGSNEQFF.